The 24 T cell receptor beta chains below come from one sample, sequenced in a study of Ad26.COV2.S vaccination and SARS-CoV-2 variants. Measured with immunoSEQ multiplex PCR; TCRdb has only the in-frame clones, and not every one. The sample shows about 480,000 clones, roughly 87% of them seen only once. Stated treatment: around 19 received Ad26.COV2.S at low or high dose, single or two shots; roughly five received placebo; per-sample allocation not given. Material that was analyzed had been drawn on day 63 after the first vaccine or placebo injection. The specimen was peripheral blood, collected in a trial of Ad26.COV2.S vaccine versus placebo. All receptors derive from a person between 18 and 60 years old who received the Ad26.COV2.S COVID-19 vaccine or a placebo.

Here the CDR3 DNA reads TGTGCCAGCAGTTTTTCGAGGACAGGGCAACTCTACAATGAGCAGTTCTTC. Protein sequence: CASSFSRTGQLYNEQFF. The J gene is TRBJ2-1, the V gene TRBV27; TRBD1 agrees at 8 bases. The CDR3 length is 17 residues. The V segment lost 3 bases and the J segment 3 bases; nucleotides outside the gene matches: 10. The germline V gene encodes CDR1 MNHEY and CDR2 SMNVEV (reference sequence).

This clone came up once. The chain is built from TRBV7-2 and TRBJ1-6; D might be TRBD1 (5 bases). Trimming removed 6 bases at V and 1 base at J, with 16 bases between. The V gene's germline CDR1 is SGHTA and CDR2 FQGNSA. The CDR3 consists of 17 residues. CDR3 region: CASRRGEGRSYNSPLHF. CDR3 DNA sequence: TGTGCCAGCAGGCGGGGGGAGGGCCGGTCCTATAATTCACCCCTCCACTTT.

This clone was picked up one time. This sample also contains other DNA sequences that code for the same CDR3. The rearrangement joins TRBV9 to TRBJ2-2; D unresolved. The length of the CDR3 is 11 residues. CDR1 is SGDLS, CDR2 YYNGEE, per germline. V lost 3 bases and J 5 bases, leaving 2 bases between the germline ends. The CDR3 region is CASSGTGELFF. The CDR3 region has the DNA TGTGCCAGCAGCGGGACCGGGGAGCTGTTTTTT.

This sequence joins TRBV9 and TRBJ1-1; 8 nucleotides match TRBD1. The germline V gene has CDR1 SGDLS and CDR2 YYNGEE. The V segment lost 3 bases and the J segment 3 bases; nucleotides outside the gene matches: 19. The CDR3 is 19 amino acids. This chain's CDR3 is CASSAHPGQGGSLDTEAFF. CDR3 in DNA: TGTGCCAGCAGCGCCCACCCCGGACAGGGTGGAAGTTTGGACACTGAAGCTTTCTTT.

The chain recombines TRBV28 with TRBJ1-2, with TRBD1 matching over 9 bases. Germline CDR1 and CDR2: MDHEN and SYDVKM. After removal of 6 bases from V and 4 bases from J, the junction contained 6 bases not matched to a gene. This CDR3 spans 14 amino acids. The CDR3 here is CASSHPTGGYGYTF. The CDR3 DNA follows: TGTGCCAGCAGCCATCCGACAGGGGGCTATGGCTACACCTTC.

This chain links TRBV6-5 with TRBJ1-1, with 7 bases identical to TRBD1. The V gene end was trimmed by 7 bases and the J gene end by 1 base; junction bases not matched to a gene: 3. From germline, CDR1 is MNHEY and CDR2 SVGAGI. The CDR3 contains 13 residues. As DNA, the CDR3 is TGTGCCAGCAAGGGACAGCCGAACACTGAAGCTTTCTTT. It translates to CASKGQPNTEAFF.

The genes are TRBV2 and TRBJ1-2; D may be TRBD1 (5 bases). The V gene's germline CDR1 is SNHLY and CDR2 FYNNEI. The CDR3 has 12 residues. The V and J ends lost 4 bases and 4 bases respectively, with 7 bases between them. The CDR3 protein is CASSGQSYGYTF. The CDR3 DNA reads TGTGCCAGCAGTGGACAGTCCTATGGCTACACCTTC.

This clone was seen a handful of times. J is TRBJ2-2 and V is TRBV9; 8 bases align to TRBD1. CDR1 and CDR2 from the germline V gene are SGDLS and YYNGEE. The CDR3 runs 15 residues. V lost 0 bases to trimming and J lost 6 bases; unmatched junction nucleotides: 4. The CDR3 sequence: CASSVAQGASGELFF. The CDR3 DNA reads TGTGCCAGCAGCGTAGCCCAGGGGGCATCCGGGGAGCTGTTTTTT.

The gene calls are TRBV28 and TRBJ2-3, with TRBD2 matching 9 bases. The CDR3 is 15 residues long. Germline CDR1 and CDR2: MDHEN and SYDVKM. V lost 7 bases, J lost 6 bases, and 11 bases stayed unmatched. CDR3 sequence (DNA): TGTGCCAGCATCCCATTAGCGGGAGTATTGGATACGCAGTATTTT. Protein: CASIPLAGVLDTQYF.

This clone was seen a handful of times. This sequence joins TRBV2 and TRBJ1-2; a possible D gene is TRBD1 (6 bases). Germline CDR1 reads SNHLY; CDR2 reads FYNNEI. V shed 6 bases and J shed 3 bases, with 14 bases lying between them. The CDR3 sequence is 14 residues long. CDR3 bases: TGTGCCAGCAGCGTACAGGGAGGGGACTATGGCTACACCTTC. This gives the protein CASSVQGGDYGYTF.

This clone was seen a single time. The chain joins TRBV5-1 to TRBJ2-5; 14 bases map to TRBD2. This CDR3 contains 17 residues. Germline V lookup: CDR1 SGHRS, CDR2 YFSETQ. V gave up 1 base and J gave up 4 bases; unmatched junction bases: 6. The CDR3 DNA sequence: TGCGCCAGCAGCTTGCTGACTAGCGGGAGGGCCTTAGAGACCCAGTACTTC. Its protein product is CASSLLTSGRALETQYF.

The J gene is TRBJ2-2, the V gene TRBV14; D remains unclear. The V gene lost 5 bases and the J gene lost 1 base, with 8 bases spanning the gap. CDR3 size: 14 residues. Germline V gene lookup returns CDR1 SGHDN and CDR2 FVKESK. CDR3 nucleotide sequence: TGTGCCAGCAGCGCCCTAAAGAACACCGGGGAGCTGTTTTTT. Encoded protein: CASSALKNTGELFF.

This chain links TRBV21-1 with TRBJ2-1; TRBD1 is taken as the D call from the table, unchecked against the DNA. TRBV21-1 is tagged as a pseudogene. This CDR3 has 17 residues. This CDR3 reads CASSNQGPIVAYNEQFF. CDR3 sequence (DNA): TGTGCCAGCAGCAACCAGGGTCCAATAGTGGCCTACAATGAGCAGTTCTTC.

In the case of this clone: The sample holds other DNA sequences that translate to the same CDR3. The rearrangement uses TRBV12-3 or TRBV12-4 and TRBJ1-1; D gene unclear. CDR3 length: 13 amino acids. Trimming took 3 bases from V and 1 from J, leaving 6 bases between them. This chain's CDR3 is CASSLTENTEAFF. The DNA for the CDR3 is TGTGCCAGCAGTTTGACGGAGAACACTGAAGCTTTCTTT.

This chain uses TRBV11-3 with TRBJ2-2, with TRBD2 matching over 9 bases. This CDR3 has 15 residues. The ends lost 5 bases at V and 3 bases at J; junction bases unmatched: 4. The germline gives CDR1 SGHNT, CDR2 YENEEA. Written as DNA, the CDR3 is TGTGCCAGCAGCCGGGGACTAGCCGACACCGGGGAGCTGTTTTTT. It yields the protein CASSRGLADTGELFF.

This chain links TRBV19 with TRBJ2-5, with TRBD1 matching 7 bases. The germline V gene has CDR1 LNHDA and CDR2 SQIVND (reference sequence). The ends lost 3 bases at V and 5 bases at J; junction bases unmatched: 15. The CDR3 sequence is 17 residues long. As DNA, the CDR3 is TGTGCCAGTAGTATTGGGACAGTTAGTCAGTCGGGGGAGACCCAGTACTTC. Translation gives CASSIGTVSQSGETQYF. The variable domain in full, completed from reference TRBV19 and TRBJ2-5, reads DGGITQSPKYLFRKEGQNVTLSCEQNLNHDAMYWYRQDPGQGLRLIYYSQIVNDFQKGDIAEGYSVSREKKESFPLTVTSAQKNPTAFYLCASSIGTVSQSGETQYFGPGTRLLVL.

The chain recombines TRBV27 with TRBJ2-7; D remains unclear. Trimming left V 6 bases short and J 0 bases short, with 12 bases between. Germline CDR1 MNHEY, CDR2 SMNVEV (reference sequence). This CDR3 comprises 14 residues. CDR3 DNA sequence: TGTGCCAGCAGCACGAGACTGCCCTCCTACGAGCAGTACTTC. It is translated as CASSTRLPSYEQYF.

This chain's CDR3 is CAISGRPNEKLFF. CDR3 bases: TGTGCCATCAGTGGTCGGCCTAATGAAAAACTGTTTTTT. This rearrangement joins TRBV10-3 to TRBJ1-4; the D is unclear. V shed 4 bases and J shed 3 bases, with 6 bases lying between them. The germline gives CDR1 ENHRY, CDR2 SYGVKD. This CDR3 is 13 amino acids long.

The rearrangement links TRBV6-1 to TRBJ2-7; TRBD2 agrees at 8 bases. The CDR3 contains 18 residues. Germline CDR1 reads MNHNS; CDR2 reads SASEGT. Germline trimming cut 2 bases from V and 5 bases from J; bases unmatched to any gene: 17. Here the CDR3 reads CASSEPGSGRLVGDEQYF. The CDR3 bases are TGTGCCAGCAGTGAACCTGGCAGCGGGAGACTCGTGGGGGACGAGCAGTACTTC.

The CDR3 region has the DNA TGTGCCAGCTCACCACCGGTCCGAGGGGGGGACACTGAAGCTTTCTTT. It is translated as CASSPPVRGGDTEAFF. The chain has TRBV18 and TRBJ1-1, with a weak D call TRBD1 (6 bases). Germline lookup yields CDR1 KGHSH and CDR2 LQKENI. V was pared by 0 bases and J by 3 bases, with 14 bases between. There are 16 residues in the CDR3.

The rearrangement uses TRBV7-8 and TRBJ2-7; 7 bases align to TRBD1. The length of the CDR3 is 13 residues. The ends lost 5 bases at V and 5 bases at J; junction bases unmatched: 6. Per germline, CDR1 SGHVS and CDR2 FQNEAQ. CDR3 sequence: CASSPTGVHEQYF. Here the CDR3 DNA reads TGTGCCAGCAGCCCCACAGGGGTCCACGAGCAGTACTTC.

This chain uses TRBV7-2 with TRBJ1-4; TRBD1 is a possible D gene (5 bases). Germline values: CDR1 SGHTA, CDR2 FQGNSA. Trimming removed 5 bases at V and 4 bases at J, with 11 bases between. The CDR3 runs 14 residues. In nucleotides, the CDR3 is TGTGCCAGCAGCCTAGGGACCAATAATGAAAAACTGTTTTTT. Translating gives CASSLGTNNEKLFF.

This sequence joins TRBV5-1 and TRBJ2-5; 11 positions agree with TRBD2. V shed 3 bases, J shed 5 bases, and the junction held 9 bases outside the gene matches. The CDR3 contains 16 residues. Germline V lookup: CDR1 SGHRS, CDR2 YFSETQ. CDR3 in amino acids: CASSWPTSGSRETQYF. CDR3 coding DNA: TGCGCCAGCAGCTGGCCCACTAGCGGGAGTAGGGAGACCCAGTACTTC.

The rearrangement joins TRBV5-1 to TRBJ1-1; 8 bases map to TRBD1. From germline, CDR1 is SGHRS and CDR2 YFSETQ. J gave up 3 bases and V 0 bases, and 4 bases lay outside the gene matches. This CDR3 has 15 amino acids. CDR3: CASSLVSTGDTEAFF. The CDR3 nucleotides are TGCGCCAGCAGCTTGGTATCGACAGGGGACACTGAAGCTTTCTTT.